This T cell receptor (beta chain) stems from a study of spatial heterogeneity in lung cancer. Germline assignment: CDR1 MGHRA and CDR2 YSYEKL. Trimming left V 2 bases short and J 6 bases short, with 11 bases between. The CDR3 totals 14 residues. As to time point: sample taken at primary tumor resection. This clonotype was recorded many times. TCRdb reprocessed the 5' RACE reads via MiXCR and lists one record per CDR3 protein. The sample has about 23,000 distinct CDR3 sequences, about 4.4% seen once. The TCR was taken from a male donor with early-stage non-small cell lung cancer. Source: PBMCs, taken at surgery. This chain joins TRBV4-1 and TRBJ2-1, with D possibly TRBD2 on 5 matching bases. In nucleotides, the CDR3 is TGCGCCAGCAGCCAATTCCCTAGCTCCAATGAGCAGTTCTTC. It translates to CASSQFPSSNEQFF.